The entry below describes one T cell receptor beta chain. The target antigen is unknown. This table comes from immunoSEQ multiplex PCR, and its TCRdb copy is limited to in-frame clones, with some not included. The sample includes about half a million clones, roughly 87% of them seen just once. The sample originates from a study of Ad26.COV2.S vaccination and SARS-CoV-2 variants. Across the whole study: COV1001, an Ad26.COV2.S trial, supplied this vaccine-arm donor.

Findings and caveats of the study: Vaccine and placebo recipients had similar non-spike TCR breadth. TCR breadth and depth analyses may have underestimated total T cell responses.

Noted treatment: some 20 received Ad26.COV2.S at low or high dose, single or two shots; about 5 received placebo; per-sample allocation not given. Repertoires come from day 63 after the first vaccine or placebo injection. Adults aged 18-55 years in Boston included the donor. Specimen: peripheral blood, collected in a trial of Ad26.COV2.S vaccine versus placebo. The sequence derives from a person aged 18-65 years who received the Ad26.COV2.S COVID-19 vaccine or a placebo.

The CDR3 DNA reads TGTGCCAGCAGCAAACGGGGGTTGTCGGCTTTCTTT. Amino acid sequence: CASSKRGLSAFF. The chain links TRBV7-2 to TRBJ1-1; possibly TRBD1 for D (5 bases). CDR1 and CDR2 from the germline V gene are SGHTA and FQGNSA. V was trimmed by 5 bases and J by 11 bases, leaving 15 bases between them. The CDR3 extends over 12 amino acids.